The 4 T cell receptor beta chains presented below share a single source sample, sequenced in a study of blood T cells in healthy people across ages. Next came a second PCR, run for about 7 to 12 cycles, which used a sample-barcoded 5' primer along with a J-beta primer mix. TCRdb recomputed calls from the 5' RACE reads with MiXCR, one row per CDR3 protein. There are fewer than 650,000 distinct CDR3 sequences in the sample; 27% occur only once, and over 3.5% lies in the top ten. These data are also associated with another study on T cells of mothers and their children.

Sequenced input: blood. The receptors shown here come from a boy aged 2 to 10 in good health.

The chain recombines TRBV7-2 with TRBJ1-3; D is possibly TRBD1 (6 bases). The CDR3 spans 15 residues. V lost 3 bases and J lost 1, with 10 bases in between. Germline V gene sequence: CDR1 SGHTA, CDR2 FQGNSA. Written as DNA, the CDR3 is TGTGCCAGCAGCTTGGGGGGGCTGTCTGGAAACACCATATATTTT. It specifies CASSLGGLSGNTIYF.

This clonotype has only a few counts. The CDR3 sequence is CASGFPDRDQETQYF. Here the CDR3 DNA reads TGTGCTAGTGGTTTCCCGGACAGGGACCAAGAGACCCAGTACTTC. The chain couples TRBV12-5 to TRBJ2-5; 8 nucleotides line up with TRBD1. Losses at the gene ends were 3 bases for V and 0 bases for J; bases not matched to a gene: 3. CDR3 length: 15 amino acids. The germline CDR1 and CDR2 sequences are LGHNT and FRNRAP.

The chain couples TRBV14 to TRBJ2-1; 7 nucleotides line up with TRBD2. Trimming took 0 bases from V and 3 from J; bases not matched to a gene: 8. The germline V gene encodes CDR1 SGHDN and CDR2 FVKESK. This CDR3 contains 17 residues. DNA for the CDR3: TGTGCCAGCAGCCAAGATCTGCGCGGGAGATACTACAATGAGCAGTTCTTC. Protein: CASSQDLRGRYYNEQFF.

The chain has TRBV12-5 and TRBJ2-7, with D maybe TRBD2 (6 bases). This CDR3 region has 15 residues. Trimming took off 2 bases at V and 2 bases at J, with 13 bases between the two ends. The germline CDR1 and CDR2 sequences are LGHNT and FRNRAP. CDR3 DNA: TGTGCTAGTGGTTTGTCCGGGAGCTTTACCTACGAGCAGTACTTC. The encoded protein is CASGLSGSFTYEQYF.